This T cell receptor (beta chain) was captured by sequencing in a study of tumor-infiltrating lymphocytes in localized non-small cell lung cancer. Study-level background: Several tumor histologies, both smoking statuses, and some post-neoadjuvant chemotherapy samples were included. Points from the study as a whole: Not all patients were TCR sequenced, owing to tissue quantity. TCRbeta sequencing showed higher T cell infiltration in tumors than uninvolved lung. Technical variation could not be separated from intratumor heterogeneity here.

The CDR3 consists of 16 residues. CDR1 and CDR2 from the germline V gene are MNHNS and SASEGT. The ends were cut back, 1 base at V and 1 base at J, with 13 bases in the middle. Sequenced by immunoSEQ multiplex PCR; TCRdb stores in-frame clones only, minus some. Altogether fewer than 15,000 clones are present, 60% to 85% being singletons, with the ten largest covering roughly a sixth. This clone is a singleton in its sample. The antigen remains unidentified. This chain uses TRBV6-1 with TRBJ2-5; D might be TRBD1 or TRBD2, each matching 6 bases. The specimen sequenced was uninvolved lung tissue not adjacent to the tumor. This TCR was recovered from a human donor with non-small cell lung cancer. CDR3 region: CASSEEVGGPQETQYF. As DNA, the CDR3 is TGTGCCAGCAGTGAAGAGGTTGGGGGGCCCCAAGAGACCCAGTACTTC.